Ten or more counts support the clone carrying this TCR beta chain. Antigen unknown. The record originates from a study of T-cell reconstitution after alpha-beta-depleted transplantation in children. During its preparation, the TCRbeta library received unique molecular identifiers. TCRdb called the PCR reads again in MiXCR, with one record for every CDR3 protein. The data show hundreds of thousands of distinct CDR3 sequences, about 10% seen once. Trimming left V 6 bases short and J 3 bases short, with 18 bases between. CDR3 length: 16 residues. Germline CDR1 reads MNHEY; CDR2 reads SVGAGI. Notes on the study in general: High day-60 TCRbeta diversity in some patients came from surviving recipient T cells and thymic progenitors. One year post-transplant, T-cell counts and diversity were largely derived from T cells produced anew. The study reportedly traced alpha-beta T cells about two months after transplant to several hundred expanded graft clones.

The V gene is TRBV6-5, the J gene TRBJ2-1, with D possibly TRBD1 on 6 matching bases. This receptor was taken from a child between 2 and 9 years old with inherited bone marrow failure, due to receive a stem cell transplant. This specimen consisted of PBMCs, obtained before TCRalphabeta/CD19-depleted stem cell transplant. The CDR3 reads CASSPTDRPSYNEQFF. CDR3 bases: TGTGCCAGCAGCCCTACCGACAGGCCAAGCTACAATGAGCAGTTCTTC.